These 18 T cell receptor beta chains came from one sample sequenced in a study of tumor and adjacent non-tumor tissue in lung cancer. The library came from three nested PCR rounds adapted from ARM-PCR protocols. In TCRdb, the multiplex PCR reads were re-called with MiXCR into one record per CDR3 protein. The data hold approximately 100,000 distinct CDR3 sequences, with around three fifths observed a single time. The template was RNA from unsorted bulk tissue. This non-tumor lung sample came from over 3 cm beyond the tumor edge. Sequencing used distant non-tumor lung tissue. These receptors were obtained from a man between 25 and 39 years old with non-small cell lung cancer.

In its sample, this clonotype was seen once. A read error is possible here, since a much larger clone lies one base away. CDR3 in amino acids: CANSLRGRSYEQYF. CDR3 nucleotides: TGTGCCAACAGCTTACGGGGTCGCTCCTACGAGCAGTACTTC. V is TRBV13 and J is TRBJ2-7, with D maybe TRBD2 (5 bases). CDR1 is PRHDT, CDR2 FYEKMQ, per germline (reference sequence). This CDR3 comprises 14 residues.

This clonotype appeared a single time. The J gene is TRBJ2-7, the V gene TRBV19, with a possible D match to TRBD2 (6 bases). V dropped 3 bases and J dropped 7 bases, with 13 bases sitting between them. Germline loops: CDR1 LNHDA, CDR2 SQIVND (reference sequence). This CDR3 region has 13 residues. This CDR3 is CASSIAGLTEQYF. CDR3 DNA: TGTGCCAGTAGTATCGCCGGACTAACTGAGCAGTACTTC.

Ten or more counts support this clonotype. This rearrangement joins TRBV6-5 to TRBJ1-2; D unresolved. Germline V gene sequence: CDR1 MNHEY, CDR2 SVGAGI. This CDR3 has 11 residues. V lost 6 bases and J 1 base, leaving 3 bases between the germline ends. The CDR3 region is CASRHNYGYTF. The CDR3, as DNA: TGTGCCAGCAGACATAACTATGGCTACACCTTC.

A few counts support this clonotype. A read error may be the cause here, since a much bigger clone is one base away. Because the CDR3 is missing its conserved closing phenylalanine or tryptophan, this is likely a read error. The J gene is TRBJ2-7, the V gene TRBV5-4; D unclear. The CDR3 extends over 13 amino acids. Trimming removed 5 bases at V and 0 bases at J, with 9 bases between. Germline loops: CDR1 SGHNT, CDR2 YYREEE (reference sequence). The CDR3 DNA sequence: TGTGCCAGCAGGTCTCCCAGCTCCTACGAGCAGTACTTA. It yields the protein CASRSPSSYEQYL.

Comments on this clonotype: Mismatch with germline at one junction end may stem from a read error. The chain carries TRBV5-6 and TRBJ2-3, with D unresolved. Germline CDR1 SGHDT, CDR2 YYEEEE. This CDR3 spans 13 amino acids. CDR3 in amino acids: CVSSPISSYTQYF. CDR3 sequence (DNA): TGTGTCAGCAGCCCTATTAGTAGCTATACGCAGTATTTT.

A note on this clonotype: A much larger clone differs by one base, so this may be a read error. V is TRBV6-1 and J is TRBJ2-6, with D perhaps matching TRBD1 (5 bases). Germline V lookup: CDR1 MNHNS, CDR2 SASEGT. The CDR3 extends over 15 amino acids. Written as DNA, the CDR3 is TGTGCCAGCAGTGGCTCGGGCTCTGGGGCCAACGTCCTGGCTTTC. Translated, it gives CASSGSGSGANVLAF.

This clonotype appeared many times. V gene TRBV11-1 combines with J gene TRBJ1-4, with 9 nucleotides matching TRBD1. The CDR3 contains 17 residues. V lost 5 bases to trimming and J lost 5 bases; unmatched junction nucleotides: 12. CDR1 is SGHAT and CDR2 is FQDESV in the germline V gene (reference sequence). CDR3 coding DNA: TGTGCCAGCAGCCGAACCGGACAGGGGATAAAAAATGAAAAACTGTTTTTT. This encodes CASSRTGQGIKNEKLFF.

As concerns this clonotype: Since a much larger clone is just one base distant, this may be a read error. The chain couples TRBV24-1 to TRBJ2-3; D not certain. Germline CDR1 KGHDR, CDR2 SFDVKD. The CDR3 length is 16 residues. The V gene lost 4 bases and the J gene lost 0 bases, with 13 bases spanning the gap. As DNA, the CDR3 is TGTGCCACCAGTGACCCGAGGTCAACTAGCACAGATACGCAGTATTTT. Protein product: CATSDPRSTSTDTQYF.

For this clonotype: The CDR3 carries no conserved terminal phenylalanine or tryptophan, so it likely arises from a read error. The CDR3, as DNA: TGCAGTGGAAGGACAGGGGGAACATATACGCAGTATCTT. Translated: CSGRTGGTYTQYL. The chain couples TRBV20-1 to TRBJ2-3, with 10 bases that match TRBD1. The germline gives CDR1 DFQATT, CDR2 SNEGSKA (reference sequence). The CDR3 has 13 residues. Trimming cost V 7 bases and J 7 bases; bases outside gene matches: 8.

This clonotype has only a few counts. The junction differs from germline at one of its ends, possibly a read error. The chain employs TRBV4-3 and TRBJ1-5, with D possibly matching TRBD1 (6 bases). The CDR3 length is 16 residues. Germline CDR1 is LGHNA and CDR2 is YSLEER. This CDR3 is CASSQDWGTPNQPQHF. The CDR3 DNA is TGCGCCAGCAGCCAAGATTGGGGGACACCCAATCAGCCCCAACATTTT.

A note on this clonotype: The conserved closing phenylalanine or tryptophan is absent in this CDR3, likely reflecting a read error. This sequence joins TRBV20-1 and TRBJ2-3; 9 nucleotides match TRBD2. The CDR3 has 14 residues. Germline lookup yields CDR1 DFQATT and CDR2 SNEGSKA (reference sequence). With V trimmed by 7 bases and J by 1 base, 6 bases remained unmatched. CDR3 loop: CSDSGSDGTDTQYL. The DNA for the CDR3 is TGCAGTGATAGCGGGAGTGACGGCACAGATACGCAGTATCTT.

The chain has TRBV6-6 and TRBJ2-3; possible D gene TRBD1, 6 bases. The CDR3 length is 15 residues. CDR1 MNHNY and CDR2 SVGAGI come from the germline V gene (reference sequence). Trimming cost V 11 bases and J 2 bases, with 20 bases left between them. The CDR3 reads CAGGPAGANTDTQYF. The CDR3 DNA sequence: TGTGCCGGTGGACCAGCAGGGGCCAACACAGATACGCAGTATTTT.

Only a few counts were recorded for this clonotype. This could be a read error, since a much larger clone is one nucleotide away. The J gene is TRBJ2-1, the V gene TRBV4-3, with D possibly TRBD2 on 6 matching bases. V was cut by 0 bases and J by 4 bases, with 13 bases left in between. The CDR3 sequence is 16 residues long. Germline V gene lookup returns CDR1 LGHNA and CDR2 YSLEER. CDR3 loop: CASSQECLAIYNEQFF. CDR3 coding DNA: TGCGCCAGCAGCCAAGAATGCCTAGCGATATACAATGAGCAGTTCTTC.

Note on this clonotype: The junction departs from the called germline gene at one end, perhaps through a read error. CDR3 sequence reads: CGVVWLVGSQYNEQFF. The CDR3 coding sequence is TGCGGCGTTGTTTGGCTAGTGGGATCCCAGTATAATGAGCAGTTCTTC. The chain couples TRBV29-1 to TRBJ2-1; D not resolved. The germline V gene encodes CDR1 SQVTM and CDR2 ANQGSEA. The length of the CDR3 is 16 residues.

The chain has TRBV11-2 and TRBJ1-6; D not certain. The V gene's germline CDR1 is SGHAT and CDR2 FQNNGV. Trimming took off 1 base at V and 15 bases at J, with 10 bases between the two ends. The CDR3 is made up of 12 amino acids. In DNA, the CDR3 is TGTGCCAGCAGCTTAGCCCCAGCACTCCTCCACTTT. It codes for CASSLAPALLHF.

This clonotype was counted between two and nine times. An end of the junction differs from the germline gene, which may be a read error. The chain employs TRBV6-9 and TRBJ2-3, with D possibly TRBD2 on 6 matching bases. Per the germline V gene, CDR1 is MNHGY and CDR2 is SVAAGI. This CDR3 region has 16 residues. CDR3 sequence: CTSSSGDTRGTDTQYF. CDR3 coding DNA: TGTACCAGCAGTTCGGGGGATACCCGGGGTACAGATACGCAGTATTTT.

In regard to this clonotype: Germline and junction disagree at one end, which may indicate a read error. The CDR3 is CSDEEGHLLTEAFF. The CDR3 nucleotides read TGCAGCGATGAAGAAGGTCACTTACTCACCGAAGCTTTCTTT. The rearrangement joins TRBV29-1 to TRBJ1-1; no definite D call. The CDR3 has 14 residues. Looked up from germline, CDR1 is SQVTM and CDR2 is ANQGSEA.

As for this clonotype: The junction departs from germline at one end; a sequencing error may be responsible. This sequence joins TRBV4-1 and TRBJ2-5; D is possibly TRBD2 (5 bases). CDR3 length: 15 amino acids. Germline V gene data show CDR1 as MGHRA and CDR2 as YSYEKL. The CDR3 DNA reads TGCGCCAGCAGCCAAGATCGGGATTGGGAAGAGACCCGGTACTTC. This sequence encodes CASSQDRDWEETRYF.